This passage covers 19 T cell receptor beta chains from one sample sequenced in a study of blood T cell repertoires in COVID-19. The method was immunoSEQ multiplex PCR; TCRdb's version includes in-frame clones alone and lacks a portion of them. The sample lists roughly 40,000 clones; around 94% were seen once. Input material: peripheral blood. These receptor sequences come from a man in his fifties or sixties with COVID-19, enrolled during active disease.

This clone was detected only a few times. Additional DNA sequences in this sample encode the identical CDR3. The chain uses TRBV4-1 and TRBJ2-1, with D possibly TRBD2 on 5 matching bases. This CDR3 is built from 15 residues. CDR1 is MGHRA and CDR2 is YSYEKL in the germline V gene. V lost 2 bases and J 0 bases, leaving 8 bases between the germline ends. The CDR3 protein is CASSQRGSSYNEQFF. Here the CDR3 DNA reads TGCGCCAGCAGCCAACGAGGGAGCTCCTACAATGAGCAGTTCTTC.

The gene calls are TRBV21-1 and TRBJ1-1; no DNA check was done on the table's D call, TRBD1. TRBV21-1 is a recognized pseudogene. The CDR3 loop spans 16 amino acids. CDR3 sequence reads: CASSTRTGGVNTEAFF. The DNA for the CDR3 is TGTGCCAGCAGCACCCGGACAGGCGGGGTGAACACTGAAGCTTTCTTT.

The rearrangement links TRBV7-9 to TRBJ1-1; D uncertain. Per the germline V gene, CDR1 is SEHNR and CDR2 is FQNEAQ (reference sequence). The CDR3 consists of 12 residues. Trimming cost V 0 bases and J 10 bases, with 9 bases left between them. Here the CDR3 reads CASSLAEAGAFF. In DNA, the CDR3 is TGTGCCAGCAGCTTAGCCGAAGCCGGAGCTTTCTTT. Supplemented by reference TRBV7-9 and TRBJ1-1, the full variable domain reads DTGVSQNPRHKITKRGQNVTFRCDPISEHNRLYWYRQTLGQGPEFLTYFQNEAQLEKSRLLSDRFSAERPKGSFSTLEIQRTEQGDSAMYLCASSLAEAGAFFGQGTRLTVV.

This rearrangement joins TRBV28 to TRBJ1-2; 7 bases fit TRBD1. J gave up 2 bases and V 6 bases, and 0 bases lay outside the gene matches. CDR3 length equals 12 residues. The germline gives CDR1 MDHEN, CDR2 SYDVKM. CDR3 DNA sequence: TGTGCCAGCAGGACAGGGAACTATGGCTACACCTTC. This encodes CASRTGNYGYTF.

CDR3 DNA: TGTGCCATCAGTGGGACCTTGGACAGCGATCAGCCCCAGCATTTT. As protein: CAISGTLDSDQPQHF. The chain is built from TRBV10-3 and TRBJ1-5; possible D gene TRBD1, 6 bases. The CDR3 loop spans 15 amino acids. Trimming removed 4 bases from V and 5 bases from J, with 15 bases in between. Germline values: CDR1 ENHRY, CDR2 SYGVKD.

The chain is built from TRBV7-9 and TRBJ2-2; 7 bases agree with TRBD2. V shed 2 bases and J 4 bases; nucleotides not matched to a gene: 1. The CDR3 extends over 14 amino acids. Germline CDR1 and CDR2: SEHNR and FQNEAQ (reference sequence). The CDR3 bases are TGTGCCAGCAGCTTACTAGCGGCCACCGGGGAGCTGTTTTTT. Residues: CASSLLAATGELFF.

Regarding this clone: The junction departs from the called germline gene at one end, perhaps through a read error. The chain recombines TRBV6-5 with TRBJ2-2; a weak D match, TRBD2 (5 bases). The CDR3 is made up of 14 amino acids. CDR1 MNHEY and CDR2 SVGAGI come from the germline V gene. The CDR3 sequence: CATSRGRNTGELFF. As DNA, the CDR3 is TGTGCCACCAGTCGCGGGCGGAACACCGGGGAGCTGTTTTTT.

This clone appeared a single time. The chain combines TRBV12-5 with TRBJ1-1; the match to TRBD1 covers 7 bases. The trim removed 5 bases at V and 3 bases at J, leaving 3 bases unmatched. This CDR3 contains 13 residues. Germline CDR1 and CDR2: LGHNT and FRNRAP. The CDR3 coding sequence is TGTGCTAGTGGTCGGGACAGATACACTGAAGCTTTCTTT. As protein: CASGRDRYTEAFF.

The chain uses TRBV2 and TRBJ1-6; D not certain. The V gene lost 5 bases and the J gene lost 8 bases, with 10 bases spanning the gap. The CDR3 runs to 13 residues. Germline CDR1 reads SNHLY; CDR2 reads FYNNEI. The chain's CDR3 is CASSQLRDSPLHF. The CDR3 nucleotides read TGTGCCAGCAGTCAACTGAGGGATTCACCCCTCCACTTT.

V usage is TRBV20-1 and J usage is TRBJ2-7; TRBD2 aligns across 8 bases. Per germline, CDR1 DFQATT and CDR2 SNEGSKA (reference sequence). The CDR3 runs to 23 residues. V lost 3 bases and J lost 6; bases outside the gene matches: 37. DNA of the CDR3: TGCAGTGCTAGTGCCTCGGTTCCTAAGCTCGCGAAATACAAAAGCGGGAGTACCGCCGAGCAGTACTTC. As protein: CSASASVPKLAKYKSGSTAEQYF.

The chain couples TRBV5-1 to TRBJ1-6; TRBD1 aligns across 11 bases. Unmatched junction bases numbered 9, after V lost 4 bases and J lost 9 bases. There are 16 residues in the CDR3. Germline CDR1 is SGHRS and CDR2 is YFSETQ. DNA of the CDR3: TGCGCCAGCAGCCATAGGACAGGGGGCAGCGGTTCACCCCTCCACTTT. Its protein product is CASSHRTGGSGSPLHF.

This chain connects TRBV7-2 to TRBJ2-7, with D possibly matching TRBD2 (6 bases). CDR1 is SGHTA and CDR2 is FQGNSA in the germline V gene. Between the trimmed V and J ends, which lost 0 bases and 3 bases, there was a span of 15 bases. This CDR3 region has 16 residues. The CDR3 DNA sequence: TGTGCCAGCAGCTTAGCGTATCTCGGGAGTGGCTACGAGCAGTACTTC. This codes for CASSLAYLGSGYEQYF.

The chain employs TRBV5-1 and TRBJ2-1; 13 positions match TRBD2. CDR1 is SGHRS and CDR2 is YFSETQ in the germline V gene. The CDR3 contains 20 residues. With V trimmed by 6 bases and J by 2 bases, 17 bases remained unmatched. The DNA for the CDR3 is TGCGCCAGCAACCGTAGGGGTTCCGGGACTAGCGGGATTACCTACAATGAGCAGTTCTTC. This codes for CASNRRGSGTSGITYNEQFF.

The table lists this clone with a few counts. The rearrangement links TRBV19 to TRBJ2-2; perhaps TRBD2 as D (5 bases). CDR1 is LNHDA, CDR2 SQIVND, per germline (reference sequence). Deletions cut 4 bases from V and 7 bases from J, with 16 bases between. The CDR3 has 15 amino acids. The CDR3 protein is CASSTLWGVGGELFF. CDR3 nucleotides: TGTGCCAGTAGTACCCTTTGGGGAGTGGGCGGGGAGCTGTTTTTT.

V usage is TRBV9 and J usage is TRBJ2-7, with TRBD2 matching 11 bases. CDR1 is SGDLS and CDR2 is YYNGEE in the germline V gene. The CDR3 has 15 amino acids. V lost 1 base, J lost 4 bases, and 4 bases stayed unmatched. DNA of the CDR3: TGTGCCAGCAGCGTAACCGGGACTAGCGGTTACGAGCAGTACTTC. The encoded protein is CASSVTGTSGYEQYF.

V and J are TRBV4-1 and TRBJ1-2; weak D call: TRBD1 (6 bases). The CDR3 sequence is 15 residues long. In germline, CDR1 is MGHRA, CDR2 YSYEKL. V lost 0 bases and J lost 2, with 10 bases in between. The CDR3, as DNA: TGCGCCAGCAGCCAAGATGCCAGGGGAAACTATGGCTACACCTTC. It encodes CASSQDARGNYGYTF.

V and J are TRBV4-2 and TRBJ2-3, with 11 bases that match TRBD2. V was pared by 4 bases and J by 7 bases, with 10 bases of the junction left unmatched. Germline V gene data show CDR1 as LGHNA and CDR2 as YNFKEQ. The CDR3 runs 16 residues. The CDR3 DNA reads TGTGCCAGCAGCCCGGGACTAGCGGCACTAGGAAATACGCAGTATTTT. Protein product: CASSPGLAALGNTQYF.

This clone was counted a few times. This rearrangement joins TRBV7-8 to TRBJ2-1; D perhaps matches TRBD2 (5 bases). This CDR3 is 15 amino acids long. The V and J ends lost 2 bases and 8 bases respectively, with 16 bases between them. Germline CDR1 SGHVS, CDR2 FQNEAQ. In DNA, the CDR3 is TGTGCCAGCAGCTTAAAGAGGGTTACGACTGATGAGCAGTTCTTC. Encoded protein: CASSLKRVTTDEQFF.

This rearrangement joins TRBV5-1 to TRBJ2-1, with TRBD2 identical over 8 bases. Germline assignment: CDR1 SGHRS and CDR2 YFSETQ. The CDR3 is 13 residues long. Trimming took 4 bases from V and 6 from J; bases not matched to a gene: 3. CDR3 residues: CASSVAGINEQFF. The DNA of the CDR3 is TGCGCCAGCAGCGTAGCGGGAATCAATGAGCAGTTCTTC.